This entry lists 21 T cell receptor beta chains sequenced from one sample in a study of blood T cell repertoires in COVID-19. The repertoire was sequenced with immunoSEQ multiplex PCR; TCRdb's copy has only in-frame clones and lacks some. The table lists roughly 200,000 clones, around 81% of them singletons, with approximately 4.8% in the top ten. The specimen was peripheral blood. These receptors were collected from a man aged 45 to 65 with active or convalescent COVID-19.

The chain joins TRBV11-3 to TRBJ2-1, with a possible D match to TRBD2 (5 bases). The CDR3 sequence is 13 residues long. Germline assignment: CDR1 SGHNT and CDR2 YENEEA. Trimming cost V 5 bases and J 5 bases, with 10 bases left between them. CDR3: CASSLDYNNEQFF. CDR3 DNA: TGTGCCAGCAGCCTCGACTATAACAATGAGCAGTTCTTC.

The chain combines TRBV9 with TRBJ1-3; D remains ambiguous. The CDR3 is 13 residues long. V was trimmed by 5 bases and J by 0 bases, leaving 6 bases between them. Germline-derived CDR1 and CDR2 are SGDLS and YYNGEE. The chain's CDR3 is CASRDNSGNTIYF. The CDR3 region has the DNA TGTGCCAGCAGAGACAACTCTGGAAACACCATATATTTT.

V and J are TRBV7-3 and TRBJ1-2; 7 nucleotides align to TRBD1. From germline, CDR1 is SGHTA and CDR2 FQGTGA. This CDR3 is 14 amino acids long. V shed 5 bases, J shed 8 bases, and the junction held 11 bases outside the gene matches. The CDR3 DNA sequence: TGTGCCAGCAGCCAACAAGGGGGCGCAGGGGGCTACACCTTC. This sequence encodes CASSQQGGAGGYTF.

The genes are TRBV3-1 (or the pseudogene TRBV3-2) and TRBJ1-3; 8 bases map to TRBD1. The germline gives CDR1 LGHDT, CDR2 YNNKEL (reference sequence). This CDR3 is 16 amino acids long. The junction had 11 bases not matched to a gene; V was cut back by 6 bases and J by 4 bases. The CDR3 nucleotides read TGTGCCAGCAGTCCGGTTCGGACAGGGAGGGGAAACACCATATATTTT. This sequence encodes CASSPVRTGRGNTIYF.

V gene TRBV3-1 (or the pseudogene TRBV3-2) combines with J gene TRBJ2-5, with 13 bases that match TRBD2. Per the germline V gene, CDR1 is LGHDT and CDR2 is YNNKEL (reference sequence). V was clipped by 3 bases and J by 5 bases; unmatched bases: 3. The CDR3 covers 15 residues. The CDR3 spells CASSHGTSGVETQYF. CDR3 nucleotides: TGTGCCAGCAGCCATGGGACTAGCGGGGTGGAGACCCAGTACTTC.

This chain links TRBV2 with TRBJ2-7; 7 positions agree with TRBD1. The V gene's germline CDR1 is SNHLY and CDR2 FYNNEI. CDR3 length: 14 residues. Unmatched junction bases numbered 7, after V lost 6 bases and J lost 2 bases. CDR3: CASRRQGGTYEQYF. For the CDR3, the DNA is TGTGCCAGCAGGAGACAGGGTGGGACCTACGAGCAGTACTTC.

The chain has TRBV7-6 and TRBJ2-7, with 7 nucleotides matching TRBD2. Looked up from germline, CDR1 is SGHVS and CDR2 is FNYEAQ. V was clipped by 5 bases and J by 6 bases; unmatched bases: 7. The CDR3 is made up of 13 amino acids. The CDR3 reads CASSPGLDLEQYF. The DNA for the CDR3 is TGTGCCAGCAGCCCAGGACTAGATCTCGAGCAGTACTTC.

The chain employs TRBV19 and TRBJ2-1; 7 bases map to TRBD1. V was clipped by 9 bases and J by 9 bases; unmatched bases: 17. The length of the CDR3 is 15 residues. Per the germline V gene, CDR1 is LNHDA and CDR2 is SQIVND (reference sequence). As DNA, the CDR3 is TGTGCCAGCGGTTCACAGGGGTTAACGAGCAGTGAGCAGTTCTTC. Translating gives CASGSQGLTSSEQFF.

This chain links TRBV12-3 or TRBV12-4 with TRBJ2-7; the match to TRBD2 covers 7 bases. This CDR3 comprises 13 residues. V lost 5 bases to trimming and J lost 3 bases; unmatched junction nucleotides: 4. The DNA of the CDR3 is TGTGCCAGCAGTGGGAGGGACCGCTACGAGCAGTACTTC. This gives the protein CASSGRDRYEQYF.

CDR3 coding DNA: TGTGCCAGCTCGTTAGGGACAGGGCCCGGGGATGAGCAGTTCTTC. This encodes CASSLGTGPGDEQFF. The chain couples TRBV18 to TRBJ2-1, with 9 bases aligning to TRBD1. V lost 6 bases and J lost 8; bases outside the gene matches: 11. The CDR3 length is 15 residues. CDR1 is KGHSH and CDR2 is LQKENI in the germline V gene.

The chain carries TRBV5-4 and TRBJ1-1; 8 positions agree with TRBD1. The CDR3 length is 16 residues. The V and J ends lost 3 bases and 7 bases, in that order; junction bases with no gene match: 14. Germline V gene lookup returns CDR1 SGHNT and CDR2 YYREEE (reference sequence). CDR3 sequence: CASSSGQGNPVSEAFF. The CDR3 region has the DNA TGTGCCAGCAGCTCAGGACAGGGAAACCCCGTCAGTGAAGCTTTCTTT.

V usage is TRBV4-1 and J usage is TRBJ1-1; D is possibly TRBD1 (6 bases). Trimming stripped 4 bases from V and 3 bases from J, with 21 bases between. The CDR3 runs to 17 residues. CDR1 is MGHRA and CDR2 is YSYEKL in the germline V gene. The DNA for the CDR3 is TGCGCCAGCAGCCTTCGGGACATTCGGGGTAGGGACACTGAAGCTTTCTTT. Residues: CASSLRDIRGRDTEAFF.

This clone was observed a handful of times. The chain combines TRBV19 with TRBJ1-2; possibly TRBD1 for D (5 bases). The CDR3 runs to 14 residues. The V gene's germline CDR1 is LNHDA and CDR2 SQIVND (reference sequence). Trimming stripped 2 bases from V and 4 bases from J, with 11 bases between. The CDR3 sequence is CASSILGGTYGYTF. CDR3 bases: TGTGCCAGTAGTATACTCGGGGGTACCTATGGCTACACCTTC.

The chain couples TRBV29-1 to TRBJ2-7, with D unclear. The CDR3 is made up of 12 amino acids. V lost 1 base, J lost 0 bases, and 4 bases lay in between. Germline V gives CDR1 SQVTM, CDR2 ANQGSEA. This CDR3 reads CSVEGDSYEQYF. The CDR3 coding sequence is TGCAGCGTTGAAGGAGACTCCTACGAGCAGTACTTC.

The gene calls are TRBV5-4 and TRBJ1-1, with D maybe TRBD1 (5 bases). The CDR3 has 13 amino acids. With 4 bases removed from V and 4 bases from J, the gap between germline ends came to 11 bases. Germline lookup yields CDR1 SGHNT and CDR2 YYREEE (reference sequence). This chain's CDR3 is CASSLTVGTEAFF. The CDR3 coding sequence is TGTGCCAGCAGCCTGACAGTAGGCACTGAAGCTTTCTTT.

This clone appeared a few times. The sample holds other DNA sequences that translate to the same CDR3. The gene calls are TRBV5-1 and TRBJ2-1; 9 bases agree with TRBD1. J gave up 6 bases and V 0 bases, and 1 base lay outside the gene matches. Germline lookup yields CDR1 SGHRS and CDR2 YFSETQ. CDR3 length: 14 amino acids. The CDR3 nucleotides are TGCGCCAGCAGCTTGGGACAGGGGGGCAATGAGCAGTTCTTC. This encodes CASSLGQGGNEQFF.

The chain is built from TRBV18 and TRBJ2-3; perhaps TRBD1 as D (6 bases). The CDR3 has 17 residues. The germline V gene encodes CDR1 KGHSH and CDR2 LQKENI. The V end was cut by 3 bases, the J end by 2 bases, with 18 bases between. The CDR3 DNA follows: TGTGCCAGCTCACCGCTCCCGGGACAAACCCTCACAGATACGCAGTATTTT. Translating gives CASSPLPGQTLTDTQYF. The full variable domain, with the rest looked up from reference TRBV18 and TRBJ2-3, is NAGVMQNPRHLVRRRGQEARLRCSPMKGHSHVYWYRQLPEEGLKFMVYLQKENIIDESGMPKERFSAEFPKEGPSILRIQQVVRGDSAAYFCASSPLPGQTLTDTQYFGPGTRLTVL.

The J gene is TRBJ2-2, the V gene TRBV13, with D possibly matching TRBD1 (5 bases). The CDR3 is 15 amino acids. The V end lost 6 bases, the J end lost 3 bases, and 14 bases lay between the germline ends. Germline CDR1 PRHDT, CDR2 FYEKMQ (reference sequence). The CDR3 spells CASSRPDKHTGELFF. CDR3 nucleotides: TGTGCCAGCAGTCGCCCGGACAAGCACACCGGGGAGCTGTTTTTT.

The J gene is TRBJ2-5, the V gene TRBV4-2, with TRBD2 matching over 14 bases. Germline-derived CDR1 and CDR2 are LGHNA and YNFKEQ. With 2 bases clipped from V and 2 bases from J, the junction kept 4 bases outside the gene matches. The CDR3 is 17 amino acids. CDR3 in amino acids: CASSQRLAGGAQETQYF. DNA for the CDR3: TGTGCCAGCAGCCAAAGACTAGCGGGGGGGGCACAAGAGACCCAGTACTTC.

This chain's CDR3 is CASSAGDTGELFF. The CDR3 coding sequence is TGTGCCAGCTCGGCGGGAGACACCGGGGAGCTGTTTTTT. This chain uses TRBV6-5 with TRBJ2-2, with 7 bases aligning to TRBD2. The CDR3 sequence is 13 residues long. Germline lookup yields CDR1 MNHEY and CDR2 SVGAGI. V dropped 8 bases and J dropped 3; count of bases not matched to a gene: 3.

The gene calls are TRBV5-8 and TRBJ1-6, with D perhaps matching TRBD1 (6 bases). V gave up 4 bases and J gave up 10 bases, with 18 bases separating them. CDR1 SGHTS and CDR2 YDEGEE come from the germline V gene. This CDR3 spans 15 amino acids. The DNA of the CDR3 is TGTGCCAGCAGCGGGGTCAGGGGATTCGGATCACCCCTCCACTTT. Protein product: CASSGVRGFGSPLHF. The full variable domain, with the rest looked up from reference TRBV5-8 and TRBJ1-6, is EAGVTQSPTHLIKTRGQQATLRCSPISGHTSVYWYQQALGLGLQFLLWYDEGEERNRGNFPPRFSGRQFPNYSSELNVNALELEDSALYLCASSGVRGFGSPLHFGNGTRLTVT.